This TCR beta chain was observed in a study of T-cell memory formation after mild COVID-19 (dated by TCRdb to about 2021). In terms of the full investigation: TCR sequence clusters from the two donors were largely donor specific. In a couple of donors, T-cell clones that expanded and contracted after mild COVID-19 were followed by sequencing TCRalpha and TCRbeta repertoires longitudinally. Two young, previously healthy adult volunteers made up the cohort, one male and one female.

Points the paper makes about the study in general: The detection of some responding clones in pre-infection memory suggests that pre-existing cross-reactive memory T cells joined the SARS-CoV-2 response. Clones that contracted from day 15 to 85 showed balanced CD4/CD8 phenotypes, whereas a second wave of clones that expanded from day 15 to 37 leaned towards CD4+. The study covered only a couple of mild cases, and larger cohorts including severe cases with pre-infection samples were considered necessary. Contracting CD4+ clones appeared mostly in the CM and EM memory subsets, whereas CD8+ clones were enriched in EMRA. Whether the second-wave clones peaking on day 37 were SARS-CoV-2 specific was not confirmed.

Via the germline V gene (reference sequence), CDR1 is SEHNR and CDR2 FQNEAQ. V drops 1 base and J drops 7 bases, leaving 14 bases in between. Including the terminal cysteine and phenylalanine, the CDR3 comprises 14 residues. Only the CDR3 DNA stays, 42 bases, in frame from base 1. Sequencing was performed on an Illumina NovaSeq 6000. TCRalpha and TCRbeta cDNA libraries were constructed by 5'RACE with constant-segment primers, with sample barcodes and unique molecular identifiers being introduced. RNA was extracted from every sample with Trizol reagent. Libraries were amplified in two PCR steps, with a second sample barcode and Illumina TruSeq adapters added in the second step. Libraries were sequenced on an Illumina NovaSeq with 2 x 150 bp paired-end reads. Per the authors' processing: The reads were demultiplexed and collapsed into UMI-guided consensus sequences using migec v1.2.7. Using mixcr v2.1.11, the UMI consensuses were aligned to TRA and TRB V and J templates and assembled into clonotypes. Expanded or contracted clonotypes were those called significant by both edgeR and NoisET, with noise models trained on biological replicates. For edgeR calls, the cutoffs were a false discovery rate-adjusted p below 0.01 and a log2 fold-change threshold of 1. As an exploratory analysis of dynamics, max-normalized trajectories of the 1000 most abundant clonotypes were examined with PCA combined with hierarchical clustering. Separately sequenced CD4+ and CD8+ repertoires were used to assign a CD4 or CD8 phenotype to each responding clone. The raw public data were reprocessed by TCRdb itself: fastp quality trimming at Q25, MiXCR clonotype calling, in-frame beta chains only. Rows with a matching CDR3 protein are joined into one entry that keeps the most common DNA and genes. In this record, the V and J calls reflect TCRdb's handling and not the investigators' own analysis. In all, the sample holds about 610,000 distinct CDR3 sequences, and 17% of those were seen once. The top ten hold roughly 7.7% of the sample.

PBMCs were isolated by Ficoll-Paque density gradient centrifugation. As to this clonotype: Its binding antigen is unknown. Per-base quality was not reported, and no clone a single base away is much larger than it.

What was sequenced was PBMCs or a T cell subset sorted from them (not recorded which). The clonotype originates from an adult woman who had mild COVID-19 (a few samples of this study predate the infection). The sample titles of this study are shuffled in the database, so cell type and time point are left out; the donor was told from shared clones. The V and J genes are TRBV7-9 and TRBJ2-7; no D gene can be assigned with confidence. The sequenced DNA: TGTGCCAGCAGCTTAGTGGTCCGGGCTGAGGAGCAGTACTTC. The translation is CASSLVVRAEEQYF.